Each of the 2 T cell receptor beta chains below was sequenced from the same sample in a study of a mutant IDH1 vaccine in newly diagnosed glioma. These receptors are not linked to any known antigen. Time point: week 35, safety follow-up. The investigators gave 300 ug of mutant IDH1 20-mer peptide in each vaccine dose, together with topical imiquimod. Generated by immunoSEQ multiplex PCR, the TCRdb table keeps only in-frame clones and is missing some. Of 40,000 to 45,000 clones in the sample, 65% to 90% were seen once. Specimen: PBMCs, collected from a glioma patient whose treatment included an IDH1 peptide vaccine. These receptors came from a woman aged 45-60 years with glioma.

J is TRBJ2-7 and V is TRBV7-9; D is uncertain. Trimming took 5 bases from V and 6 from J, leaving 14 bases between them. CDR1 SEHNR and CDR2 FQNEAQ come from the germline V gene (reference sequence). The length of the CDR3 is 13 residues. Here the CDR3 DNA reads TGTGCCAGCAGCCCAAACGAGGATCTCGAGCAGTACTTC. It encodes CASSPNEDLEQYF.

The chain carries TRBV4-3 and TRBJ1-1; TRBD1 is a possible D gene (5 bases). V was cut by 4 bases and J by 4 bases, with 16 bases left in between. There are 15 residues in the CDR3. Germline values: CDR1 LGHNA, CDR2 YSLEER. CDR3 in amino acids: CASSPAQGRITEAFF. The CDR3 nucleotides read TGCGCCAGCAGCCCCGCTCAGGGTAGGATCACTGAAGCTTTCTTT.